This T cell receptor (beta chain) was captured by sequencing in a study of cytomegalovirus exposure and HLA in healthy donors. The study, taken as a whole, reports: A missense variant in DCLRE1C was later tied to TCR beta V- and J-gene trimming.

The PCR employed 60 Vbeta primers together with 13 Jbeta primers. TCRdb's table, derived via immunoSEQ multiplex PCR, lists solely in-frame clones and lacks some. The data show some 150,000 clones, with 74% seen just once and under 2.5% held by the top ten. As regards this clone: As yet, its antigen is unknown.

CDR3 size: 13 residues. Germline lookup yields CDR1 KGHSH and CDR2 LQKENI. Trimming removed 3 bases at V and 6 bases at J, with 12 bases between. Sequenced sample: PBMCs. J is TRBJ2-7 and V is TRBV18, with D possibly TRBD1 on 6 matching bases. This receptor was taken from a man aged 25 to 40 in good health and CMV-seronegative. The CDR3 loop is CASSPSGQSEQYF. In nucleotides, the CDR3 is TGTGCCAGCTCACCCTCGGGACAATCCGAGCAGTACTTC.